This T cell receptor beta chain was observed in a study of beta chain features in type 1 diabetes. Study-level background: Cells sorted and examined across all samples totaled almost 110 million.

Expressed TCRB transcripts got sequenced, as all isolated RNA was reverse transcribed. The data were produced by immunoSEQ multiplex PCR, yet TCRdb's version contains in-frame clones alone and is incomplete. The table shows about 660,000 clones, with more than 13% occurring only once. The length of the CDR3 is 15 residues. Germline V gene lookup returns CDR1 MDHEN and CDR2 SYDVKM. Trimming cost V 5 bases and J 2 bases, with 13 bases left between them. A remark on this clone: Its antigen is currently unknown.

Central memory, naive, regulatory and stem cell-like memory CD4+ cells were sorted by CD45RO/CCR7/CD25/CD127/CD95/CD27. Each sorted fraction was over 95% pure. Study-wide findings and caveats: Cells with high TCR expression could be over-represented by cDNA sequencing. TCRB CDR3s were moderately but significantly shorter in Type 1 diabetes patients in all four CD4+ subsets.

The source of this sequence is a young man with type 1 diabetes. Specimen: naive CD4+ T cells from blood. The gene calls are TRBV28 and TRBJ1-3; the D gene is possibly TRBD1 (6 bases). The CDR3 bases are TGTGCCAGCAGTCCAGTAGGGGGTCCTGGAAACACCATATATTTT. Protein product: CASSPVGGPGNTIYF.